This TCR beta chain stems from a study of shared clonotypes between healthy human individuals. The V end was cut by 4 bases, the J end by 5 bases, with 16 bases between. Per germline, CDR1 SGHRS and CDR2 YFSETQ. The CDR3 is 14 residues long. Libraries were prepared by immunoSEQ multiplex PCR; TCRdb keeps only in-frame clonotypes and omits some of them. The sample carries 2 million to 2.5 million clones, about 94% recorded once. Donors, healthy HIV-negative adults, lacked recent acute infections or vaccinations. Division of CD4+ cells produced a CD45RA+ naive subset and a CD45RA-negative memory subset.

The sequencing input was naive CD4+ T cells sorted from blood. Subset indicated: CD45RA+ positively selected. The sequence came from a man between 18 and 35 years old in good health. V and J are TRBV5-1 and TRBJ2-7, with D possibly matching TRBD1 (6 bases). The CDR3 loop is CASSPAIGGHEQYF. For the CDR3, the DNA is TGCGCCAGCAGCCCAGCTATTGGGGGCCACGAGCAGTACTTC.